Below are 10 T cell receptor beta chains sequenced from a single sample in a study of human T cells and chemical hapten exposure. Time point described: patch test 2, 6 weeks after DPC sensitization. Treatment specified: therapeutic diphenylcyclopropenone sensitization with weekly scalp DPC. One entry per CDR3 protein results from TCRdb running MiXCR on the RACE reads. This sample has under 75,000 distinct CDR3 sequences, with 6.5% to 10% found just once. Source: whole blood, taken in connection with sensitization to the hapten diphenylcyclopropenone (DPC). The receptors were sampled from a woman in her fifties or sixties with alopecia areata. Some clones in this sample may be carry-over from other donors' samples.

This sequence joins TRBV6-6 and TRBJ1-1; D is undetermined. Germline V lookup: CDR1 MNHNY, CDR2 SVGAGI (reference sequence). The CDR3 contains 15 residues. Trimming took 1 base from V and 1 from J, leaving 10 bases between them. CDR3 coding DNA: TGTGCCAGCAGTTACTGGGGTTGGGGGAACACTGAAGCTTTCTTT. The encoded protein is CASSYWGWGNTEAFF.

CDR3 loop: CSVGSVRPTDTQYF. CDR3 nucleotides: TGCAGCGTTGGAAGCGTCCGACCCACAGATACGCAGTATTTT. This chain links TRBV29-1 with TRBJ2-3; D remains ambiguous. Per germline, CDR1 SQVTM and CDR2 ANQGSEA. The CDR3 contains 14 residues. The V end lost 4 bases, the J end lost 2 bases, and 13 bases lay between the germline ends.

This clonotype appeared a few times. This CDR3 is CASRGKGAFF. The CDR3 DNA sequence: TGTGCCAGCCGAGGGAAGGGAGCTTTCTTT. The chain joins TRBV2 to TRBJ1-1; D gene ambiguous. This CDR3 is built from 10 residues. With 8 bases removed from V and 10 bases from J, the gap between germline ends came to 11 bases. CDR1 SNHLY and CDR2 FYNNEI come from the germline V gene. The variable domain in full, with the rest retrieved from reference TRBV2 and TRBJ1-1, is EPEVTQTPSHQVTQMGQEVILRCVPISNHLYFYWYRQILGQKVEFLVSFYNNEISEKSEIFDDQFSVERPDGSNFTLKIRSTKLEDSAMYFCASRGKGAFFGQGTRLTVV.

V and J are TRBV6-5 and TRBJ1-5; possibly TRBD1 for D (5 bases). Germline-derived CDR1 and CDR2 are MNHEY and SVGAGI. This CDR3 is built from 13 residues. Trimming stripped 5 bases from V and 4 bases from J, with 9 bases between. CDR3 loop: CASSVRVNQPQHF. CDR3 sequence (DNA): TGTGCCAGCAGTGTCAGGGTAAATCAGCCCCAGCATTTT.

This clonotype was detected a few times. The V call is TRBV28, the J call TRBJ1-5; tentatively, D is TRBD1 (5 bases). Germline loops: CDR1 MDHEN, CDR2 SYDVKM. CDR3 size: 15 residues. V lost 2 bases, J lost 9 bases, and 17 bases lay in between. The CDR3 here is CASSLPDSRGWPQHF. DNA of the CDR3: TGTGCCAGCAGTTTACCCGACAGCCGCGGGTGGCCCCAGCATTTT. The variable domain in full, with the rest retrieved from reference TRBV28 and TRBJ1-5, is DVKVTQSSRYLVKRTGEKVFLECVQDMDHENMFWYRQDPGLGLRLIYFSYDVKMKEKGDIPEGYSVSREKKERFSLILESASTNQTSMYLCASSLPDSRGWPQHFGDGTRLSIL.

The V call is TRBV2, the J call TRBJ1-6; 7 positions agree with TRBD1. Germline CDR1 is SNHLY and CDR2 is FYNNEI. V trimming: 9 bases; J trimming: 5 bases; junction bases outside the gene matches: 7. This CDR3 region has 14 residues. CDR3 sequence: CASHGQDDNSPLHF. The CDR3 DNA sequence: TGTGCCAGTCACGGACAGGATGATAATTCACCCCTCCACTTT. The whole variable domain, filled in from reference TRBV2 and TRBJ1-6, reads EPEVTQTPSHQVTQMGQEVILRCVPISNHLYFYWYRQILGQKVEFLVSFYNNEISEKSEIFDDQFSVERPDGSNFTLKIRSTKLEDSAMYFCASHGQDDNSPLHFGNGTRLTVT.

This clonotype was counted many times. The chain has TRBV13 and TRBJ1-2; no clear D gene. Per the germline V gene, CDR1 is PRHDT and CDR2 is FYEKMQ (reference sequence). The CDR3 length is 14 residues. V lost 1 base to trimming and J lost 1 base, with 7 bases between them. The CDR3 spells CASSLDTVNYGYTF. The CDR3 DNA reads TGTGCCAGCAGCTTAGACACAGTTAACTATGGCTACACCTTC. Together with reference TRBV13 and TRBJ1-2, the CDR3 gives the full variable domain: AAGVIQSPRHLIKEKRETATLKCYPIPRHDTVYWYQQGPGQDPQFLISFYEKMQSDKGSIPDRFSAQQFSDYHSELNMSSLELGDSALYFCASSLDTVNYGYTFGSGTRLTVV.

The genes are TRBV12-3 or TRBV12-4 and TRBJ2-1, with D possibly being TRBD2 (7 bases). The length of the CDR3 is 14 residues. The V gene lost 3 bases and the J gene lost 7 bases, with 13 bases spanning the gap. CDR3 sequence (DNA): TGTGCCAGCAGTTTGAGGGGGGGAGCGAATGAGCAGTTCTTC. This translates into CASSLRGGANEQFF.

This clonotype was detected a few times. This CDR3 is CASSDQGGTDTQYF. The CDR3, as DNA: TGCGCCAGCAGTGATCAGGGGGGCACAGATACGCAGTATTTT. The chain combines TRBV10-2 with TRBJ2-3; 7 bases match TRBD1. V lost 3 bases and J lost 1; bases outside the gene matches: 1. Per germline, CDR1 WSHSY and CDR2 SAAADI. This CDR3 has 14 residues.

The V gene is TRBV3-1, the J gene TRBJ1-2, with D possibly TRBD1 on 6 matching bases. The CDR3 is made up of 13 amino acids. V lost 0 bases to trimming and J lost 5 bases, with 7 bases between them. Germline V lookup: CDR1 LGHDT, CDR2 YNNKEL (reference sequence). This chain's CDR3 is CASSQDGQYGYTF. CDR3 DNA: TGTGCCAGCAGCCAAGATGGACAGTATGGCTACACCTTC.